This entry lists 28 T cell receptor beta chains sequenced from one sample in a study of blood T cell repertoires in COVID-19. Profiling relied on immunoSEQ multiplex PCR, and the TCRdb table lists in-frame clones only, not all of them. The data contain around 230,000 clones, roughly 88% of them singletons. The specimen sequenced was peripheral blood. The receptor source for this set is a man in his forties or fifties who had recovered from COVID-19.

This rearrangement joins TRBV18 to TRBJ1-1; TRBD1 is a possible D gene (6 bases). Looked up from germline, CDR1 is KGHSH and CDR2 is LQKENI. The V and J ends lost 6 bases and 5 bases respectively, with 19 bases between them. The CDR3 spans 15 residues. Written as DNA, the CDR3 is TGTGCCAGCTCCCCTACTACAGGGACATGGACTGAAGCTTTCTTT. Protein product: CASSPTTGTWTEAFF.

V is TRBV12-5 and J is TRBJ1-5, with 7 bases lining up with TRBD1. Germline CDR1 is LGHNT and CDR2 is FRNRAP. The CDR3 has 18 residues. V lost 0 bases, J lost 0 bases, and 8 bases stayed unmatched. Here the CDR3 DNA reads TGTGCTAGTGGTTTGGTAACAGGGGACGACAATAGCAATCAGCCCCAGCATTTT. Translated: CASGLVTGDDNSNQPQHF.

The CDR3 here is CASSKTGTHNEQFF. The CDR3 DNA sequence: TGTGCCAGCAGTAAGACGGGGACTCACAATGAGCAGTTCTTC. The chain combines TRBV6-5 with TRBJ2-1, with a weak D call TRBD2 (6 bases). CDR3 length: 14 residues. With 5 bases removed from V and 5 bases from J, the gap between germline ends came to 13 bases. From germline, CDR1 is MNHEY and CDR2 SVGAGI.

V usage is TRBV19 and J usage is TRBJ2-1; 8 nucleotides match TRBD2. V was pared by 7 bases and J by 5 bases, with 4 bases of the junction left unmatched. The germline V gene encodes CDR1 LNHDA and CDR2 SQIVND (reference sequence). The CDR3 spans 13 residues. The CDR3 sequence is CASTREGNNEQFF. The CDR3 nucleotides read TGTGCCAGTACCCGGGAGGGAAACAATGAGCAGTTCTTC.

Remarks on this clone: The sample carries other DNA sequences with the same CDR3. The chain is built from TRBV18 and TRBJ2-2; the D is unclear. CDR1 KGHSH and CDR2 LQKENI come from the germline V gene. V was cut by 2 bases and J by 4 bases, with 5 bases left in between. The CDR3 is 13 residues long. CDR3 bases: TGTGCCAGCTCACCAGGCAGCACCGGGGAGCTGTTTTTT. Protein sequence: CASSPGSTGELFF.

This clone showed up just once. V and J are TRBV5-1 and TRBJ2-7; TRBD1 aligns across 8 bases. Germline CDR1 and CDR2: SGHRS and YFSETQ. The V and J ends lost 4 bases and 7 bases, in that order; junction bases with no gene match: 10. This CDR3 spans 14 amino acids. The CDR3 DNA follows: TGCGCCAGCAGCGACCAGGGGGCGGCGGGGGAGCAGTACTTC. It translates to CASSDQGAAGEQYF. Together with reference TRBV5-1 and TRBJ2-7, the CDR3 gives the full variable domain: KAGVTQTPRYLIKTRGQQVTLSCSPISGHRSVSWYQQTPGQGLQFLFEYFSETQRNKGNFPGRFSGRQFSNSRSEMNVSTLELGDSALYLCASSDQGAAGEQYFGPGTRLTVT.

This chain joins TRBV11-3 and TRBJ2-3, with TRBD1 identical over 9 bases. Germline values: CDR1 SGHNT, CDR2 YENEEA. The CDR3 has 15 amino acids. Germline trimming cut 5 bases from V and 10 bases from J; bases unmatched to any gene: 13. CDR3 amino acids: CASSPGQGSVVAQYF. In DNA form, the CDR3 reads TGTGCCAGCAGCCCGGGACAGGGATCAGTTGTAGCGCAGTATTTT.

V gene TRBV5-1 combines with J gene TRBJ2-5; no definite D call. V was clipped by 0 bases and J by 3 bases, with 15 bases between them. Germline lookup yields CDR1 SGHRS and CDR2 YFSETQ. The CDR3 extends over 16 amino acids. CDR3 residues: CASSLGGTREKETQYF. The CDR3 nucleotides are TGCGCCAGCAGCTTGGGCGGTACTCGTGAAAAAGAGACCCAGTACTTC.

The chain has TRBV6-6 and TRBJ1-6; possibly TRBD1 for D (5 bases). This CDR3 is built from 12 residues. CDR1 is MNHNY, CDR2 SVGAGI, per germline (reference sequence). The V end lost 7 bases, the J end lost 7 bases, and 8 bases lay between the germline ends. The CDR3 spells CASNRGNSPLHF. As DNA, the CDR3 is TGTGCCAGCAACCGGGGGAATTCACCCCTCCACTTT.

This rearrangement joins TRBV4-3 to TRBJ2-3, with D maybe TRBD1 (5 bases). Trimming removed 0 bases at V and 5 bases at J, with 15 bases between. CDR1 is LGHNA and CDR2 is YSLEER in the germline V gene. The CDR3 runs 16 residues. CDR3 in DNA: TGCGCCAGCAGCCAAGAGACAGTTTATTCCGGAGATACGCAGTATTTT. Translated, it gives CASSQETVYSGDTQYF.

The chain combines TRBV7-8 with TRBJ1-1, with TRBD1 matching over 10 bases. CDR1 and CDR2 from the germline V gene are SGHVS and FQNEAQ. The CDR3 extends over 14 amino acids. Germline trimming cut 5 bases from V and 3 bases from J; bases unmatched to any gene: 3. For the CDR3, the DNA is TGTGCCAGCAGCCCCGGGACAGGGGACACTGAAGCTTTCTTT. Its protein is CASSPGTGDTEAFF.

This clone was observed a single time. The V gene is TRBV24-1, the J gene TRBJ2-3; weak D call: TRBD2 (5 bases). Trimming took off 7 bases at V and 0 bases at J, with 7 bases between the two ends. Germline CDR1 KGHDR, CDR2 SFDVKD. This CDR3 contains 13 residues. CDR3 sequence (DNA): TGTGCCACCAGGGACTCTAGCACAGATACGCAGTATTTT. Amino acid sequence: CATRDSSTDTQYF.

This sequence joins TRBV28 and TRBJ2-7; 7 nucleotides line up with TRBD1. CDR1 is MDHEN, CDR2 SYDVKM, per germline. The junction had 12 bases not matched to a gene; V was cut back by 3 bases and J by 4 bases. This CDR3 has 16 amino acids. CDR3 nucleotides: TGTGCCAGCAGTTTCTTAGTAGGGGGCGCGGTGTACGAGCAGTACTTC. This codes for CASSFLVGGAVYEQYF.

The chain uses TRBV12-3 or TRBV12-4 and TRBJ2-4; TRBD2 matches at 8 bases. CDR3 length: 13 amino acids. Losses at the gene ends were 8 bases for V and 8 bases for J; bases not matched to a gene: 8. CDR3 amino acids: CASGPTSDDIQYF. CDR3 nucleotide sequence: TGTGCCAGCGGGCCGACTAGCGACGACATTCAGTACTTC.

This rearrangement joins TRBV18 to TRBJ1-2; D is unclear. The CDR3 runs to 15 residues. CDR1 and CDR2 (germline): KGHSH, LQKENI. The V end lost 6 bases, the J end lost 2 bases, and 16 bases lay between the germline ends. The CDR3: CASSPDPGRNYGYTF. Written as DNA, the CDR3 is TGTGCCAGCTCCCCCGATCCGGGTAGAAACTATGGCTACACCTTC.

The chain uses TRBV5-1 and TRBJ2-1, with 7 positions matching TRBD1. The V segment lost 0 bases and the J segment 9 bases; nucleotides outside the gene matches: 6. Germline V CDR1 and CDR2: SGHRS, YFSETQ. The CDR3 is made up of 14 amino acids. The CDR3 nucleotides are TGCGCCAGCAGCTTGGGACAGGGCCGGGGTGAGCAGTTCTTC. This codes for CASSLGQGRGEQFF. Drawing the rest from reference TRBV5-1 and TRBJ2-1, the complete variable domain is KAGVTQTPRYLIKTRGQQVTLSCSPISGHRSVSWYQQTPGQGLQFLFEYFSETQRNKGNFPGRFSGRQFSNSRSEMNVSTLELGDSALYLCASSLGQGRGEQFFGPGTRLTVL.

The chain carries TRBV12-3 or TRBV12-4 and TRBJ2-1; unclear D gene. This CDR3 is built from 13 residues. V lost 3 bases and J lost 6, with 9 bases in between. CDR3 protein: CASSFGLSNEQFF. In DNA, the CDR3 is TGTGCCAGCAGTTTTGGGCTGAGCAATGAGCAGTTCTTC.

This clone has a single count. V usage is TRBV3-1 (or the pseudogene TRBV3-2) and J usage is TRBJ1-2, with D unresolved. CDR1 is LGHDT, CDR2 YNNKEL, per germline (reference sequence). The CDR3 runs 14 residues. V lost 0 bases to trimming and J lost 5 bases, with 10 bases between them. DNA for the CDR3: TGTGCCAGCAGCCAAGATTCATCGGGATATGGCTACACCTTC. This encodes CASSQDSSGYGYTF.

The chain employs TRBV7-2 and TRBJ1-1; D not certain. Germline loops: CDR1 SGHTA, CDR2 FQGNSA. The CDR3 sequence is 14 residues long. With 1 base removed from V and 4 bases from J, the gap between germline ends came to 10 bases. The CDR3 coding sequence is TGTGCCAGCAGCTTAGATGGGGAGGGCACTGAAGCTTTCTTT. It translates to CASSLDGEGTEAFF.

The rearrangement links TRBV6-5 to TRBJ2-7; 7 positions agree with TRBD2. The CDR3 is made up of 13 amino acids. V was clipped by 4 bases and J by 7 bases; unmatched bases: 7. CDR1 is MNHEY, CDR2 SVGAGI, per germline. The CDR3 DNA sequence: TGTGCCAGCAGTTCGGGGGGAGTGGGTGAGCAGTACTTC. It is translated as CASSSGGVGEQYF.

The V and J genes are TRBV25-1 and TRBJ2-1; perhaps TRBD2 as D (6 bases). V lost 2 bases to trimming and J lost 4 bases, with 15 bases between them. Germline assignment: CDR1 MGHDK and CDR2 SYGVNS. This CDR3 comprises 16 residues. CDR3 bases: TGTGCCAGCAGTGAAGCCGGGAGAGTGAGGTACAATGAGCAGTTCTTC. Its protein product is CASSEAGRVRYNEQFF.

This chain links TRBV27 with TRBJ2-1; a weak D match, TRBD1 (5 bases). This CDR3 spans 17 amino acids. Trimming shortened V by 5 bases and J by 6 bases, and 23 bases separated the two germline ends. Germline CDR1 and CDR2: MNHEY and SMNVEV (reference sequence). The CDR3 DNA reads as TGTGCCAGCAGTCAGAGACAGCCAACTTCCTTTCGCAATGAGCAGTTCTTC. Protein product: CASSQRQPTSFRNEQFF.

The rearrangement uses TRBV2 and TRBJ1-5; 7 bases align to TRBD1. J was trimmed by 3 bases and V by 7 bases; bases with no gene match: 15. Germline-derived CDR1 and CDR2 are SNHLY and FYNNEI. The CDR3 runs to 17 residues. The DNA of the CDR3 is TGTGCCAGCACTCCTCTCCCCGGACAGGCAAACAATCAGCCCCAGCATTTT. Translation: CASTPLPGQANNQPQHF. The variable domain in full, with the rest retrieved from reference TRBV2 and TRBJ1-5, is EPEVTQTPSHQVTQMGQEVILRCVPISNHLYFYWYRQILGQKVEFLVSFYNNEISEKSEIFDDQFSVERPDGSNFTLKIRSTKLEDSAMYFCASTPLPGQANNQPQHFGDGTRLSIL.

CDR3 nucleotides: TGTGCCAGTAGTATAGTAGACGGACAGGGCGAGGGTAAACCCCAGCATTTT. Translation: CASSIVDGQGEGKPQHF. The V call is TRBV19, the J call TRBJ1-5; 8 bases line up with TRBD1. The CDR3 length is 17 residues. The V and J ends lost 1 base and 10 bases, in that order; junction bases with no gene match: 15. In germline, CDR1 is LNHDA, CDR2 SQIVND (reference sequence). The whole variable domain, remainder taken from reference TRBV19 and TRBJ1-5, is DGGITQSPKYLFRKEGQNVTLSCEQNLNHDAMYWYRQDPGQGLRLIYYSQIVNDFQKGDIAEGYSVSREKKESFPLTVTSAQKNPTAFYLCASSIVDGQGEGKPQHFGDGTRLSIL.

V gene TRBV12-2 combines with J gene TRBJ1-1; TRBD1, the table's D call, was not compared with the DNA. TRBV12-2 is described as a pseudogene. CDR3 length: 17 amino acids. CDR3 in DNA: TGTGCAAGTCGCCCCACAGGGGTCGAGAAGAGGGGAACTGAAGCTTTCTTT. It is translated as CASRPTGVEKRGTEAFF.

As regards this clone: A read error may account for a junction end that differs from germline. The chain has TRBV7-9 and TRBJ1-2; no reliable D call. Germline values: CDR1 SEHNR, CDR2 FQNEAQ (reference sequence). This CDR3 is built from 13 residues. The CDR3 reads CASSLWLNDGYTF. CDR3 sequence (DNA): TGTGCCAGCAGCTTGTGGCTTAACGATGGCTACACCTTC. Combining the CDR3 with reference TRBV7-9 and TRBJ1-2 gives the whole variable domain DTGVSQNPRHKITKRGQNVTFRCDPISEHNRLYWYRQTLGQGPEFLTYFQNEAQLEKSRLLSDRFSAERPKGSFSTLEIQRTEQGDSAMYLCASSLWLNDGYTFGSGTRLTVV.

The V call is TRBV6-5, the J call TRBJ2-3; 8 bases fit TRBD1. The trim removed 6 bases at V and 7 bases at J, leaving 9 bases unmatched. The CDR3 contains 14 residues. The germline V gene has CDR1 MNHEY and CDR2 SVGAGI. The CDR3 loop reads CASSPRTGIYTQYF. CDR3 in DNA: TGTGCCAGCAGCCCCAGGACAGGGATTTATACGCAGTATTTT.

This chain uses TRBV3-1 (or the pseudogene TRBV3-2) with TRBJ1-2; D is ambiguous. Germline V gene sequence: CDR1 LGHDT, CDR2 YNNKEL (reference sequence). The V and J ends lost 1 base and 6 bases respectively, with 6 bases between them. The CDR3 sequence is 12 residues long. DNA of the CDR3: TGTGCCAGCAGCCAAGTCTCGGATGGCTACACCTTC. Translating it yields CASSQVSDGYTF.